The rows below give T cell receptor beta chains drawn from one sample of a study of T cell repertoires in cytomegalovirus infection. TCRdb re-analysed the reads in MiXCR, keeping a single row per CDR3 protein. The sample has 200,000 to 250,000 distinct CDR3 sequences; over 20% are singletons. Sequenced material: CD8+ T cells from PBMCs. All receptors derive from a human donor in good health (CMV status not recorded). Some clones in this sample may be carry-over from other donors' samples. CDR3s include the opening cysteine and the closing phenylalanine or tryptophan. The order of the fields is J gene, V gene, clone size, D gene, CDR3 DNA, CDR3 protein. D genes are given only for firm matches. Clone size appears in some rows only: once, few, many, or a class for an expanded clone.

>TRBJ2-5|TRBV7-8|many|TRBD2
TGTGCCAGCAGCTTTCTAGCGGGGCTCCCGGAGGAGACCCAGTACTTC
CASSFLAGLPEETQYF
>TRBJ2-3|TRBV28|few|TRBD1
TGTGCCAGCAGGAAGACAGGGGTCGGTGATACGCAGTATTTT
CASRKTGVGDTQYF
>TRBJ2-4|TRBV28|NA|NA
TGTGCCAGCAGCGCACACAGCGAGACCCTTCAGTACTTC
CASSAHSETLQYF
>TRBJ1-2|TRBV19|NA|TRBD1
TGTGCCAGTTCGATGACAGGGAACTATGGCTACACCTTC
CASSMTGNYGYTF
>TRBJ1-4|TRBV12-3/TRBV12-4|many|NA
TGTGCCAGCAGTTCCCTGGGGGGGGCTAATGAAAAACTGTTTTTT
CASSSLGGANEKLFF
>TRBJ1-1|TRBV9|NA|NA
TGTGCCAGCAGCGCAGACGGACAGCCCCGTAACACTGAAGCTTTCTTT
CASSADGQPRNTEAFF
>TRBJ2-1|TRBV11-2|few|NA
TGTGCCAGCAGCTTTCCCTTGGGGGTCTACAATGAGCAGTTCTTC
CASSFPLGVYNEQFF
>TRBJ2-3|TRBV29-1|NA|TRBD2
TGCAGCGTTGGCCGGGCGGGGGGGACAGATACGCAGTATTTT
CSVGRAGGTDTQYF
>TRBJ2-7|TRBV28|NA|NA
TGTGCCAGCAGCGCCTGGACAGGAGGGTACGAGCAGTACTTC
CASSAWTGGYEQYF
>TRBJ1-1|TRBV7-3|NA|NA
TGTGCCAGCAGCTTACAGGGTGTTGAAGCTTTCTTT
CASSLQGVEAFF
>TRBJ2-2|TRBV4-1|NA|NA
TGCGCCAGCAGCCAAGATAGAGGGGCTGCGAACACCGGGGAGCTGTTTTTT
CASSQDRGAANTGELFF
>TRBJ1-1|TRBV3-1|NA|NA
TGTGCCAGCAGCCGTATTGGGTCGACCGAAGAAGCTTTCTTT
CASSRIGSTEEAFF
>TRBJ2-3|TRBV6-6|few|NA
TGTGCCAGCAGTTGGCGTCATAGTGGGGGGGCCCAAGATACGCAGTATTTT
CASSWRHSGGAQDTQYF
>TRBJ2-3|TRBV6-5|many|TRBD1
TGTGCCAGCAGCCCCTGGGACAGTATCACAGATACGCAGTATTTT
CASSPWDSITDTQYF
>TRBJ2-1|TRBV20-1|few|NA
TGCAGTGCGACGGCGGGAATATCCTACAATGAGCAGTTCTTC
CSATAGISYNEQFF
>TRBJ2-5|TRBV20-1|NA|NA
TGCAGTGCTTTAACAGGGCGTTCTTTTCCCCAAGAGACCCAGTACTTC
CSALTGRSFPQETQYF
>TRBJ1-1|TRBV12-3/TRBV12-4|NA|TRBD1
TGTGCCAGCCTACCCACGGACAGGAGCTCGATTAACACTGAAGCTTTCTTT
CASLPTDRSSINTEAFF
>TRBJ1-2|TRBV12-3/TRBV12-4|few|NA
TGTGCCAGCAGGCCGCTTGGGGGGCCCTATGGCTACACCTTC
CASRPLGGPYGYTF
>TRBJ2-7|TRBV20-1|NA|TRBD1
TGCAGTGCTAGAGCTCGGGACAGGGAGACCTACGAGCAGTACTTC
CSARARDRETYEQYF
>TRBJ2-1|TRBV4-1|many|TRBD2
TGCGCCAGCAGCCAAGGTCCTAGCGGGGGTTCTGAGCAGTTCTTC
CASSQGPSGGSEQFF